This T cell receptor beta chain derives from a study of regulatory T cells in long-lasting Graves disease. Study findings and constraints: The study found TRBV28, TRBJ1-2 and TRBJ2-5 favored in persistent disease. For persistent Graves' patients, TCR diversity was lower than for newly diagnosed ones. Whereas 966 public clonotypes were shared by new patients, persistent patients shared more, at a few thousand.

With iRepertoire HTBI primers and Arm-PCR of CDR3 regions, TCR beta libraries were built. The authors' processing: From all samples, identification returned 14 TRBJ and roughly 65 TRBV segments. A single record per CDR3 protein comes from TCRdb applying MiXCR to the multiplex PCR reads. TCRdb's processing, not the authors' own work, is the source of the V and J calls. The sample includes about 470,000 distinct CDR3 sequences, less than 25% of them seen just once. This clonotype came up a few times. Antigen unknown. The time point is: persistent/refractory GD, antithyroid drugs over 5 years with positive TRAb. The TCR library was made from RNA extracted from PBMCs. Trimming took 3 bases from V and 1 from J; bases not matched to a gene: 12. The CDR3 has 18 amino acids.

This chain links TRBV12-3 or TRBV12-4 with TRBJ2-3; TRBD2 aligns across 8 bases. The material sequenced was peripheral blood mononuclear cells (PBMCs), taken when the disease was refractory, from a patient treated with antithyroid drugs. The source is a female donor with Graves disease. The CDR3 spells CASSFRLAGTQGTDTQYF. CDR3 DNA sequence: TGTGCCAGCAGTTTTAGGTTAGCGGGAACTCAGGGCACAGATACGCAGTATTTT.